This TCR beta chain was recovered during a study of blood T cells in healthy people across ages. The study's findings and limits: Samples with more naive T cells showed higher observed beta diversity.

Germline V CDR1 and CDR2: DFQATT, SNEGSKA (reference sequence). The CDR3 length is 11 residues. V shed 5 bases and J shed 5 bases, with 10 bases lying between them. A second PCR, run for about 7 to 11 cycles, used a sample-barcoded 5' primer plus a J-beta primer mix. The authors tagged each cDNA molecule using a template-switch adaptor with 12 random nucleotides. From the 5' RACE reads, TCRdb called clonotypes with MiXCR, one entry per CDR3 protein. Of 850,000 to 1,000,000 distinct CDR3 sequences detected, just over 50% appear once; the ten largest clones hold about 21%. A remark on this clonotype: Its target is unknown.

The V gene is TRBV20-1, the J gene TRBJ2-7; D perhaps matches TRBD2 (6 bases). The sample taken for sequencing was blood. The sequence came from a woman aged 55-75 years in good health. CDR3 region: CSAARLDEQYF. The CDR3 region has the DNA TGCAGTGCTGCCCGACTAGACGAGCAGTACTTC.